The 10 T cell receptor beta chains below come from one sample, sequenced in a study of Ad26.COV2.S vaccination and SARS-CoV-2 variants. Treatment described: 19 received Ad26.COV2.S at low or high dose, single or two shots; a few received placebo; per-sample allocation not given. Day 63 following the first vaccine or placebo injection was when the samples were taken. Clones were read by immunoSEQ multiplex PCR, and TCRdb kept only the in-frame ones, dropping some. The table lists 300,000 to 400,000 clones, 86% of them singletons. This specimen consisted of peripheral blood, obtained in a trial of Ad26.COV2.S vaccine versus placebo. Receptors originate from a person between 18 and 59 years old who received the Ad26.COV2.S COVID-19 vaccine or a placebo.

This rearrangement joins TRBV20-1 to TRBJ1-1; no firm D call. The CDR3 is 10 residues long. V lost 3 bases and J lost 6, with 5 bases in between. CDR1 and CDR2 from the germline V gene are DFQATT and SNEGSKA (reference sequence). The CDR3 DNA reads TGCAGTGCTAGGCCTTCTGAAGCTTTCTTT. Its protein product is CSARPSEAFF.

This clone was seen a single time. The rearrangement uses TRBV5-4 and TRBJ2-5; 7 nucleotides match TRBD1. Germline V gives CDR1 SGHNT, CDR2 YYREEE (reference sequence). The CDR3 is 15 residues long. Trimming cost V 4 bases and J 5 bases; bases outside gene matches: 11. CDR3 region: CASSVVQGYAETQYF. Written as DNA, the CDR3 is TGTGCCAGCAGCGTAGTACAGGGGTATGCTGAGACCCAGTACTTC. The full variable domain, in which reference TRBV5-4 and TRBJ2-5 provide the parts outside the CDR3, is ETGVTQSPTHLIKTRGQQVTLRCSSQSGHNTVSWYQQALGQGPQFIFQYYREEENGRGNFPPRFSGLQFPNYSSELNVNALELDDSALYLCASSVVQGYAETQYFGPGTRLLVL.

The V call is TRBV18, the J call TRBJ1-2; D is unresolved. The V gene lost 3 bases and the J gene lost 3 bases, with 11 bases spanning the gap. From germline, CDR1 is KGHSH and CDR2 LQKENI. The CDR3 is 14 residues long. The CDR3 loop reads CASSPDDGYYGYTF. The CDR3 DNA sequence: TGTGCCAGCTCACCCGATGACGGCTACTATGGCTACACCTTC.

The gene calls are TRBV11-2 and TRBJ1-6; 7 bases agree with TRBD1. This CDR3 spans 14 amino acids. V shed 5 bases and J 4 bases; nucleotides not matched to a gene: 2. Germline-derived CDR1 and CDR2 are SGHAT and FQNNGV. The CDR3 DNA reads TGTGCCAGCAGCCCGGGACAGTATAATTCACCCCTCCACTTT. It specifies CASSPGQYNSPLHF.

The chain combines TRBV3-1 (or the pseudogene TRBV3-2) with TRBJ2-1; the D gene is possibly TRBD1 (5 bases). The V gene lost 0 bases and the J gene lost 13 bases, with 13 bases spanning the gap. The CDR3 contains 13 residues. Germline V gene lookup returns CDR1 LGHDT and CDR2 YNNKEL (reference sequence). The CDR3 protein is CASSQDPGAKQFF. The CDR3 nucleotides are TGTGCCAGCAGCCAAGACCCTGGGGCCAAACAGTTCTTC.

CDR3 protein: CASSLGSGGALFEQYF. The CDR3 DNA follows: TGTGCCAGCAGCTTAGGAAGCGGGGGGGCCTTATTCGAGCAGTACTTC. The chain combines TRBV5-4 with TRBJ2-7; 10 bases align to TRBD2. The CDR3 consists of 16 residues. The ends lost 2 bases at V and 6 bases at J; junction bases unmatched: 11. Germline CDR1 SGHNT, CDR2 YYREEE (reference sequence).

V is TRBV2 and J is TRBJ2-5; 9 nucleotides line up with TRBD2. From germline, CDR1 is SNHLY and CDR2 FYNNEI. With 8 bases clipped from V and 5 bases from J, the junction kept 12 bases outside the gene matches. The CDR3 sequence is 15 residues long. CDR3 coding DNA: TGTGCCAGCGCCGGACGGCGGGGGGGCCGGGAGACCCAGTACTTC. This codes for CASAGRRGGRETQYF. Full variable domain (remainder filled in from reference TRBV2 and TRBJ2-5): EPEVTQTPSHQVTQMGQEVILRCVPISNHLYFYWYRQILGQKVEFLVSFYNNEISEKSEIFDDQFSVERPDGSNFTLKIRSTKLEDSAMYFCASAGRRGGRETQYFGPGTRLLVL.

The CDR3 coding sequence is TGTGCCAGCAGCCCTACCGGGACAGGGACTGGCTACACCTTC. Translation gives CASSPTGTGTGYTF. This rearrangement joins TRBV5-4 to TRBJ1-2; TRBD1 matches at 9 bases. The CDR3 contains 14 residues. Germline V gene data show CDR1 as SGHNT and CDR2 as YYREEE (reference sequence). V lost 4 bases to trimming and J lost 7 bases; unmatched junction nucleotides: 8.

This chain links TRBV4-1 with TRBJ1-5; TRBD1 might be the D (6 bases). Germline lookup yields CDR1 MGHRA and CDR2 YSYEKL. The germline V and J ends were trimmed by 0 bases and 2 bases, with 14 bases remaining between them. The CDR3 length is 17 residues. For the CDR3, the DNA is TGCGCCAGCAGCCAAGAAGGGTGGGGGCAGGGCAATCAGCCCCAGCATTTT. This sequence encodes CASSQEGWGQGNQPQHF.

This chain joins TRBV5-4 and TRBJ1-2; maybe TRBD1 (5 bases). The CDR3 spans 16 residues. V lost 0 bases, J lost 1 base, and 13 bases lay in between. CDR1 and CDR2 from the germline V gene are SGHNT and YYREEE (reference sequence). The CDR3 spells CASSLGGAFLNYGYTF. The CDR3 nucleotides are TGTGCCAGCAGCTTGGGAGGGGCTTTCCTTAACTATGGCTACACCTTC. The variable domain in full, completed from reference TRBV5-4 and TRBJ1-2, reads ETGVTQSPTHLIKTRGQQVTLRCSSQSGHNTVSWYQQALGQGPQFIFQYYREEENGRGNFPPRFSGLQFPNYSSELNVNALELDDSALYLCASSLGGAFLNYGYTFGSGTRLTVV.